Following are 28 T cell receptor beta chains from one sample sequenced in a study of CD8 T cells in ankylosing spondylitis. One entry per CDR3 protein results from TCRdb running MiXCR on the 5' RACE reads. Here the sample spans about 300,000 distinct CDR3 sequences, 20% being singletons. Sequencing used blood, either unsorted or a sorted T cell fraction (not recorded which). The receptors stem from a female donor with ankylosing spondylitis or in good health (not recorded which).

This clonotype was counted only a few times. One end of the junction does not line up with germline, which may come from a read error. The chain recombines TRBV11-1 with TRBJ2-3, with TRBD2 matching over 9 bases. The V gene's germline CDR1 is SGHAT and CDR2 FQDESV (reference sequence). The length of the CDR3 is 18 residues. The chain's CDR3 is CASSRIKGASGTTNTQYF. CDR3 sequence (DNA): TGTGCCAGCAGCCGCATAAAGGGGGCTAGCGGGACCACAAATACGCAGTATTTT.

This clonotype was counted only a few times. CDR3 region: CASSGQQETQYF. DNA of the CDR3: TGTGCCAGCAGTGGGCAGCAAGAGACCCAGTACTTC. This sequence joins TRBV6-2 or TRBV6-3 and TRBJ2-5; D unclear. This CDR3 spans 12 amino acids. V lost 5 bases to trimming and J lost 2 bases, with 6 bases between them. CDR1 and CDR2 (germline): MNHEY, SVGEGT.

This clonotype came up a few times. The chain has TRBV7-9 and TRBJ2-7, with D hard to call. V lost 4 bases and J 0 bases, leaving 7 bases between the germline ends. The CDR3 contains 13 residues. Germline-derived CDR1 and CDR2 are SEHNR and FQNEAQ (reference sequence). In nucleotides, the CDR3 is TGTGCCAGCAGCTCCATGAACTCCTACGAGCAGTACTTC. Translated, it gives CASSSMNSYEQYF.

The V call is TRBV20-1, the J call TRBJ2-7; maybe TRBD2 (6 bases). This CDR3 region has 11 residues. V was pared by 6 bases and J by 4 bases, with 10 bases between. Germline CDR1 reads DFQATT; CDR2 reads SNEGSKA (reference sequence). The CDR3 sequence is CSAGRGYEQYF. DNA of the CDR3: TGCAGTGCCGGTCGGGGGTACGAGCAGTACTTC.

The chain links TRBV30 to TRBJ1-6, with 7 bases that match TRBD1. CDR1 is GTSNPN, CDR2 SVGIG, per germline (reference sequence). J gave up 8 bases and V 0 bases, and 4 bases lay outside the gene matches. This CDR3 has 14 amino acids. In nucleotides, the CDR3 is TGTGCCTGGAGTGTACGTCAGGGGGATTCACCCCTCCACTTT. Translated, it gives CAWSVRQGDSPLHF.

The chain is built from TRBV4-3 and TRBJ2-1, with TRBD2 matching over 8 bases. CDR1 is LGHNA, CDR2 YSLEER, per germline. This CDR3 has 16 amino acids. V was clipped by 0 bases and J by 7 bases; unmatched bases: 8. CDR3 DNA sequence: TGCGCCAGCAGCCAAGATAGCGGGGTTCACGGGAATGAGCAGTTCTTC. The encoded protein is CASSQDSGVHGNEQFF.

A few counts support this clonotype. The rearrangement uses TRBV5-6 and TRBJ1-1; the D is unclear. CDR1 SGHDT and CDR2 YYEEEE come from the germline V gene. The CDR3 contains 14 residues. V was clipped by 2 bases and J by 7 bases, with 15 bases between them. In DNA form, the CDR3 reads TGTGCCAGCAGCTTCCGGGCCCGCGGCGGTGAAGCTTTCTTT. It encodes CASSFRARGGEAFF. The full variable domain, rest sourced from reference TRBV5-6 and TRBJ1-1, is DAGVTQSPTHLIKTRGQQVTLRCSPKSGHDTVSWYQQALGQGPQFIFQYYEEEERQRGNFPDRFSGHQFPNYSSELNVNALLLGDSALYLCASSFRARGGEAFFGQGTRLTVV.

This clonotype was counted many times. The chain uses TRBV7-2 and TRBJ1-1; D ambiguous. CDR1 is SGHTA, CDR2 FQGNSA, per germline. V was pared by 5 bases and J by 2 bases, with 9 bases between. The CDR3 loop spans 13 amino acids. This CDR3 is CASSREGNTEAFF. In DNA form, the CDR3 reads TGTGCCAGCAGCCGAGAGGGAAACACTGAAGCTTTCTTT.

V usage is TRBV27 and J usage is TRBJ2-7; maybe TRBD2 (5 bases). The germline CDR1 and CDR2 sequences are MNHEY and SMNVEV (reference sequence). V gave up 6 bases and J gave up 0 bases, with 12 bases separating them. The CDR3 is made up of 14 amino acids. For the CDR3, the DNA is TGTGCCAGCAGGGAACTAGGGTACTCCTACGAGCAGTACTTC. This codes for CASRELGYSYEQYF.

At least ten counts were recorded for this clonotype. With a much larger clone just one base away, this may be a read error. The chain uses TRBV25-1 and TRBJ2-1; D unresolved. Germline loops: CDR1 MGHDK, CDR2 SYGVNS. The CDR3 consists of 11 residues. The V end lost 3 bases, the J end lost 5 bases, and 2 bases lay between the germline ends. The CDR3 DNA reads as TGTGCCAGCAGTGAGCACAATGAGCAGTTCTTC. Residues: CASSEHNEQFF. The variable domain in full, completed from reference TRBV25-1 and TRBJ2-1, reads EADIYQTPRYLVIGTGKKITLECSQTMGHDKMYWYQQDPGMELHLIHYSYGVNSTEKGDLSSESTVSRIRTEHFPLTLESARPSHTSQYLCASSEHNEQFFGPGTRLTVL.

This clonotype was detected a few times. This chain joins TRBV7-9 and TRBJ1-4; D unresolved. The CDR3 spans 11 residues. V lost 3 bases to trimming and J lost 11 bases, with 7 bases between them. From germline, CDR1 is SEHNR and CDR2 FQNEAQ (reference sequence). CDR3 sequence reads: CASSFTAKLFF. The CDR3 DNA reads TGTGCCAGCAGCTTCACGGCTAAACTGTTTTTT.

V gene TRBV6-5 combines with J gene TRBJ1-2, with D possibly TRBD1 on 6 matching bases. This CDR3 contains 15 residues. CDR1 is MNHEY and CDR2 is SVGAGI in the germline V gene. The V end lost 2 bases, the J end lost 7 bases, and 17 bases lay between the germline ends. The CDR3 DNA reads as TGTGCCAGCAGTTACGTATCGGGGGGCGCAAGTGGCTACACCTTC. The encoded protein is CASSYVSGGASGYTF.

This clonotype was detected a few times. V gene TRBV4-1 combines with J gene TRBJ2-3; D is unresolved. This CDR3 comprises 15 residues. The V and J ends lost 0 bases and 2 bases respectively, with 9 bases between them. Germline CDR1 and CDR2: MGHRA and YSYEKL. CDR3 in amino acids: CASSQDGHYTDTQYF. CDR3 DNA sequence: TGCGCCAGCAGCCAAGATGGCCACTACACAGATACGCAGTATTTT.

The V gene is TRBV29-1, the J gene TRBJ2-5, with unresolved D. V shed 1 base and J shed 5 bases, with 11 bases lying between them. This CDR3 has 13 amino acids. CDR1 and CDR2 from the germline V gene are SQVTM and ANQGSEA. The CDR3 is CSVEGLAAETQYF. The CDR3 coding sequence is TGCAGCGTTGAAGGATTAGCTGCGGAGACCCAGTACTTC.

This CDR3 reads CASSSVGGGETQYF. The CDR3 DNA sequence: TGTGCCAGCAGCTCCGTAGGAGGGGGAGAGACCCAGTACTTC. The V and J genes are TRBV7-9 and TRBJ2-5; possibly TRBD1 or TRBD2 for D (6 bases each). Germline CDR1 and CDR2: SEHNR and FQNEAQ (reference sequence). This CDR3 is built from 14 residues. Trimming left V 4 bases short and J 4 bases short, with 13 bases between. The variable domain in full, completed from reference TRBV7-9 and TRBJ2-5, reads DTGVSQNPRHKITKRGQNVTFRCDPISEHNRLYWYRQTLGQGPEFLTYFQNEAQLEKSRLLSDRFSAERPKGSFSTLEIQRTEQGDSAMYLCASSSVGGGETQYFGPGTRLLVL.

V usage is TRBV10-3 and J usage is TRBJ1-2; D remains unclear. Trimming took off 7 bases at V and 5 bases at J, with 11 bases between the two ends. The V gene's germline CDR1 is ENHRY and CDR2 SYGVKD. The CDR3 is 12 residues long. The CDR3 DNA reads TGTGCCATCAAAGAGGCGGGTTATGGCTACACCTTC. Translated, it gives CAIKEAGYGYTF.

The chain carries TRBV12-3 or TRBV12-4 and TRBJ2-7; 9 bases agree with TRBD1. There are 15 residues in the CDR3. V lost 5 bases and J lost 6; bases outside the gene matches: 11. CDR3 sequence reads: CASSPNAQGAREQYF. CDR3 bases: TGTGCCAGCAGTCCAAACGCACAGGGGGCGCGCGAGCAGTACTTC.

V and J are TRBV20-1 and TRBJ1-5, with TRBD1 identical over 8 bases. Germline V gene sequence: CDR1 DFQATT, CDR2 SNEGSKA (reference sequence). Germline trimming cut 2 bases from V and 5 bases from J; bases unmatched to any gene: 8. The CDR3 runs to 15 residues. In DNA, the CDR3 is TGCAGTGCTAGACCAGGGACAGGCTCGGATCAGCCCCAGCATTTT. Residues: CSARPGTGSDQPQHF.

This chain links TRBV7-3 with TRBJ2-2; perhaps TRBD2 as D (6 bases). V was trimmed by 5 bases and J by 7 bases, leaving 17 bases between them. The germline gives CDR1 SGHTA, CDR2 FQGTGA. The CDR3 runs to 15 residues. The CDR3 sequence: CASSPQGGLGGELFF. The CDR3 region has the DNA TGTGCCAGCAGCCCCCAAGGAGGGTTGGGCGGGGAGCTGTTTTTT.

The CDR3: CASRPGTSGRESYNEQFF. DNA for the CDR3: TGCGCCAGCAGACCCGGGACTAGCGGGAGAGAATCCTACAATGAGCAGTTCTTC. This rearrangement joins TRBV10-1 to TRBJ2-1; 14 bases match TRBD2. Trimming took 6 bases from V and 1 from J; bases not matched to a gene: 8. Germline values: CDR1 WNHNN, CDR2 SYGVQD (reference sequence). CDR3 length: 18 amino acids.

The chain joins TRBV18 to TRBJ2-3; tentatively, D is TRBD1 (5 bases). The CDR3 totals 13 residues. Germline V lookup: CDR1 KGHSH, CDR2 LQKENI. Trimming shortened V by 2 bases and J by 5 bases, and 8 bases separated the two germline ends. As DNA, the CDR3 is TGTGCCAGCTCACCAGGGGCCGGAGATACGCAGTATTTT. Residues: CASSPGAGDTQYF. The full variable domain, in which reference TRBV18 and TRBJ2-3 provide the parts outside the CDR3, is NAGVMQNPRHLVRRRGQEARLRCSPMKGHSHVYWYRQLPEEGLKFMVYLQKENIIDESGMPKERFSAEFPKEGPSILRIQQVVRGDSAAYFCASSPGAGDTQYFGPGTRLTVL.

The chain couples TRBV9 to TRBJ2-1; no firm D call. The ends were cut back, 0 bases at V and 7 bases at J, with 11 bases in the middle. Germline V gene sequence: CDR1 SGDLS, CDR2 YYNGEE. This CDR3 is built from 14 residues. CDR3 in DNA: TGTGCCAGCAGCGTAGGGGCGGCTTGGAATGAGCAGTTCTTC. Protein product: CASSVGAAWNEQFF.

The chain recombines TRBV6-2 or TRBV6-3 with TRBJ2-3; D is uncertain. With 10 bases removed from V and 5 bases from J, the gap between germline ends came to 10 bases. The CDR3 extends over 11 amino acids. In germline, CDR1 is MNHEY, CDR2 SVGEGT. Here the CDR3 reads CATLKGDTQYF. CDR3 bases: TGTGCCACCCTGAAGGGAGATACGCAGTATTTT.

The chain carries TRBV7-2 and TRBJ1-5; D unresolved. The V end was cut by 3 bases, the J end by 3 bases, with 9 bases between. CDR1 is SGHTA, CDR2 FQGNSA, per germline. The CDR3 has 14 residues. Written as DNA, the CDR3 is TGTGCCAGCAGCTTGAGCAGCCACAATCAGCCCCAGCATTTT. Its translation is CASSLSSHNQPQHF.

This clonotype was counted only a few times. V is TRBV7-2 and J is TRBJ2-5; D remains ambiguous. Germline CDR1 SGHTA, CDR2 FQGNSA. V was trimmed by 2 bases and J by 0 bases, leaving 7 bases between them. This CDR3 is built from 14 residues. This CDR3 reads CASSLNLYQETQYF. DNA for the CDR3: TGTGCCAGCAGCTTAAACCTGTACCAAGAGACCCAGTACTTC. The variable domain in full, completed from reference TRBV7-2 and TRBJ2-5, reads GAGVSQSPSNKVTEKGKDVELRCDPISGHTALYWYRQSLGQGLEFLIYFQGNSAPDKSGLPSDRFSAERTGGSVSTLTIQRTQQEDSAVYLCASSLNLYQETQYFGPGTRLLVL.

The chain has TRBV18 and TRBJ1-3; no clear D gene. Germline V gene data show CDR1 as KGHSH and CDR2 as LQKENI. With 3 bases removed from V and 1 base from J, the gap between germline ends came to 10 bases. The CDR3 is 15 residues long. The CDR3 DNA is TGTGCCAGCTCACCTAATGACGAATCTGGAAACACCATATATTTT. Amino acid sequence: CASSPNDESGNTIYF.

This chain connects TRBV12-3 or TRBV12-4 to TRBJ2-3; no firm D call. V lost 3 bases to trimming and J lost 6 bases, with 13 bases between them. CDR3 length: 14 residues. The CDR3 spells CASSFGLETDTQYF. The DNA of the CDR3 is TGTGCCAGCAGTTTTGGCTTGGAAACGGATACGCAGTATTTT.

The chain has TRBV20-1 and TRBJ2-5; 9 bases align to TRBD2. V lost 6 bases to trimming and J lost 7 bases; unmatched junction nucleotides: 15. Germline loops: CDR1 DFQATT, CDR2 SNEGSKA (reference sequence). CDR3 length: 15 amino acids. CDR3 coding DNA: TGCAGTGCCCCCAGGGGGGCTAGCGGGATGGGGACCCAGTACTTC. Translated, it gives CSAPRGASGMGTQYF.